A selection of T cell receptor beta chains follows, all from one sample in a study of Tregs in tolerant kidney transplant recipients. Here immunoSEQ multiplex PCR was the method, and the copy in TCRdb shows in-frame clones only, minus some. This sample has some 69,000 clones, with 84% found just once. Sequencing was carried out using CD4+ T cells from blood. The receptors here all came from a human donor in good health. Each CDR3 is given without its conserved first and last residue.

V gene: TRBV4-1; CDR3 length: 13; J gene: TRBJ1-1; CDR3 protein: ASSPLTQGNTEAF
V gene: TRBV5-1; CDR3 length: 13; J gene: TRBJ2-2; CDR3 protein: ASSLVGAGPGELF
V gene: TRBV5-1; CDR3 length: 11; J gene: TRBJ2-3; CDR3 protein: ASSEPATDTQY
V gene: TRBV5-1; CDR3 length: 16; J gene: TRBJ2-7; CDR3 protein: ASSHVAKGGMNPYEQY
V gene: TRBV6-5; CDR3 length: 11; J gene: TRBJ2-5; CDR3 protein: ASSAQGPKTQY
V gene: TRBV4-1; CDR3 length: 12; J gene: TRBJ2-5; CDR3 protein: ASSQERPQETQY
V gene: TRBV5-1; CDR3 length: 12; J gene: TRBJ1-2; CDR3 protein: ASSLAGTLYGYT
V gene: TRBV6-5; CDR3 length: 13; J gene: TRBJ1-6; CDR3 protein: ASSRAGRGDSPLH
V gene: TRBV7-3; CDR3 length: 13; J gene: TRBJ2-3; CDR3 protein: ASSLRSSGTDTQY
V gene: TRBV6-1; CDR3 length: 14; J gene: TRBJ1-1; CDR3 protein: ASSEPGRPRGTEAF
V gene: TRBV9; CDR3 length: 16; J gene: TRBJ2-7; CDR3 protein: ASSVGQGLADGSYEQY
V gene: TRBV19; CDR3 length: 13; J gene: TRBJ2-2; CDR3 protein: ASSTQGRSAGELF
V gene: TRBV21-1; CDR3 length: 14; J gene: TRBJ2-7; CDR3 protein: ASNPLTSGTAYEQY
V gene: TRBV5-5; CDR3 length: 17; J gene: TRBJ2-1; CDR3 protein: ASSSKPPPRTSSYNEQF
V gene: TRBV6-6; CDR3 length: 12; J gene: TRBJ1-4; CDR3 protein: ASSSPRGNEKLF
V gene: TRBV30; CDR3 length: 10; J gene: TRBJ1-3; CDR3 protein: AWNQAGNTIY
V gene: TRBV18; CDR3 length: 16; J gene: TRBJ2-2; CDR3 protein: ASSPLGLAGLNTGELF
V gene: TRBV30; CDR3 length: 13; J gene: TRBJ2-3; CDR3 protein: AWSGGDRGTDTQY
V gene: TRBV9; CDR3 length: 14; J gene: TRBJ2-5; CDR3 protein: ASSVEVDRYQETQY
V gene: TRBV2; CDR3 length: 12; J gene: TRBJ2-7; CDR3 protein: AGRRGYPNYEQY
V gene: TRBV10-3; CDR3 length: 9; J gene: TRBJ1-1; CDR3 protein: AIREDGEAF
V gene: TRBV7-9; CDR3 length: 14; J gene: TRBJ1-6; CDR3 protein: ASSRTGHGYNSPLH
V gene: TRBV7-6; CDR3 length: 15; J gene: TRBJ2-7; CDR3 protein: ASSLGVGGQSSYEQY
V gene: TRBV29-1; CDR3 length: 9; J gene: TRBJ2-3; CDR3 protein: SAREGITQY
V gene: TRBV4-2; CDR3 length: 15; J gene: TRBJ2-7; CDR3 protein: ASSHEGQRGGFREQY
V gene: TRBV11-3; CDR3 length: 14; J gene: TRBJ1-2; CDR3 protein: ASSLGQGLTNYGYT
V gene: TRBV5-6; CDR3 length: 12; J gene: TRBJ1-1; CDR3 protein: ASSSYGPNTEAF
V gene: TRBV6-6; CDR3 length: 10; J gene: TRBJ1-2; CDR3 protein: ASRRTGLGYT
V gene: TRBV7-3; CDR3 length: 13; J gene: TRBJ2-5; CDR3 protein: ASSLIHAKQETQY
V gene: TRBV5-1; CDR3 length: 13; J gene: TRBJ2-5; CDR3 protein: ASSLSGGPGETQY
V gene: TRBV7-2; CDR3 length: 10; J gene: TRBJ1-2; CDR3 protein: ASSPPPYGYT
V gene: TRBV19; CDR3 length: 11; J gene: TRBJ1-3; CDR3 protein: ASSFPAGNTIY
V gene: TRBV7-9; CDR3 length: 16; J gene: TRBJ2-3; CDR3 protein: ASSLGTQTVRSTDTQY
V gene: TRBV11-1; CDR3 length: 11; J gene: TRBJ1-5; CDR3 protein: ASSTVQNQPQH
V gene: TRBV7-6; CDR3 length: 18; J gene: TRBJ2-3; CDR3 protein: ASSLLFKRGAPLRTDTQY
V gene: TRBV7-2; CDR3 length: 16; J gene: TRBJ2-7; CDR3 protein: ASSLAPHSLTRAYEQY
V gene: TRBV7-9; CDR3 length: 10; J gene: TRBJ1-2; CDR3 protein: ASSQENYGYT
V gene: TRBV15; CDR3 length: 13; J gene: TRBJ2-3; CDR3 protein: ATSTPPGGTDTQY
V gene: TRBV5-8; CDR3 length: 14; J gene: TRBJ2-2; CDR3 protein: ASSFSSGRTAGELF
V gene: TRBV5-1; CDR3 length: 12; J gene: TRBJ1-2; CDR3 protein: ASSGGPINYGYT
V gene: TRBV7-9; CDR3 length: 13; J gene: TRBJ1-3; CDR3 protein: ASSLRVLERNTIY
V gene: TRBV5-1; CDR3 length: 10; J gene: TRBJ1-4; CDR3 protein: ASSPDFEKLF
V gene: TRBV6-4; CDR3 length: 14; J gene: TRBJ2-1; CDR3 protein: ASSDRPGPLGDEQF
V gene: TRBV23-1; CDR3 length: 12; J gene: TRBJ1-2; CDR3 protein: ASSQSEVLRGYT
V gene: TRBV5-1; CDR3 length: 13; J gene: TRBJ1-1; CDR3 protein: ASSLVQARDTEAF
V gene: TRBV18; CDR3 length: 12; J gene: TRBJ2-5; CDR3 protein: ASSPLGQQETQY
V gene: TRBV5-1; CDR3 length: 13; J gene: TRBJ1-3; CDR3 protein: ASSLAALSGNTIY
V gene: TRBV2; CDR3 length: 11; J gene: TRBJ2-5; CDR3 protein: ASRREDGETQY